A selection of T cell receptor beta chains follows, all from one sample in a study of cytomegalovirus exposure and HLA in healthy donors. Sequenced by immunoSEQ multiplex PCR; TCRdb stores in-frame clones only, minus some. The sample consists of about 190,000 clones, 80% of them appearing once. The source material was PBMCs. Receptors originate from a boy younger than 18 in good health and CMV-seronegative. Each CDR3 is given with its conserved first and last residue. The D gene is left open where the match is weak. The listing skips clone size in some rows; elsewhere it reads once, few, many or a size class.

>TRBV11-3|TRBJ2-7|-|-
TGTGCCAGCAGCTTTGGCCTCCCCAGCGAGCAGTACTTC
CASSFGLPSEQYF
>TRBV7-9|TRBJ2-7|-|-
TGTGCCAGCAGCTTAGGGGGCGGGGACGAGCAGTACTTC
CASSLGGGDEQYF
>TRBV30|TRBJ2-2|TRBD2|-
TGTGCCTGGGTCGTAGCGGGGGCCCCTAACACCGGGGAGCTGTTTTTT
CAWVVAGAPNTGELFF
>TRBV10-3|TRBJ1-6|-|-
TGTGCCATCAGTACAAAACAGGACAGCTCCTATAATTCACCCCTCCACTTT
CAISTKQDSSYNSPLHF
>TRBV29-1|TRBJ1-2|-|-
TGCAGCGTTGTTGAGGGCAATGGCTACACCTTC
CSVVEGNGYTF
>TRBV4-3|TRBJ2-2|-|once
TGCGCCAGCAGCCAAGGCCAGTTCACCGGGGAGCTGTTTTTT
CASSQGQFTGELFF
>TRBV11-2|TRBJ1-4|-|once
TGTGCCAGCAGCTTAGACGGGACTGCAAATGAAAAACTGTTTTTT
CASSLDGTANEKLFF
>TRBV4-3|TRBJ1-1|-|-
TGCGCCAGCAGCCAAGACATCCCACGGGGTGAAGCTTTCTTT
CASSQDIPRGEAFF
>TRBV29-1|TRBJ1-2|-|-
TGCAGCGTTGAGGGCGGGGGTAGCTACACCTTC
CSVEGGGSYTF
>TRBV5-5|TRBJ1-1|-|-
TGTGCCAGCAGCTCTGGGGGGGGATCTATTGAAGCTTTCTTT
CASSSGGGSIEAFF
>TRBV9|TRBJ2-3|-|once
TGTGCCAGCAGCGTAGATCCGGGGGGCCGCCCTACGAGCACAGATACGCAGTATTTT
CASSVDPGGRPTSTDTQYF
>TRBV27|TRBJ1-2|-|-
TGTGCCAGCAGTTGGAGGCTGGGTAGTCACTATGGCTACACCTTC
CASSWRLGSHYGYTF
>TRBV4-1|TRBJ1-1|-|-
TGCGCCAGCAGCCAGACAGGAACCAACACTGAAGCTTTCTTT
CASSQTGTNTEAFF
>TRBV9|TRBJ1-5|TRBD1|few
TGTGCCAGCAGCGTAGGGGGACAGGGGAATCAGCCCCAGCATTTT
CASSVGGQGNQPQHF
>TRBV2|TRBJ1-2|-|-
TGTGCCAGCAGTGGAAACAGGGCGTTCTATGGCTACACCTTC
CASSGNRAFYGYTF
>TRBV6-6|TRBJ2-3|-|-
TGTGCCAGCAGTTACTCACTTAGGGGCAGCACAGATACGCAGTATTTT
CASSYSLRGSTDTQYF
>TRBV13|TRBJ1-4|TRBD1|-
TGTGCCAGCAGCTCTACAGGGGGCCCTAATGAAAAACTGTTTTTT
CASSSTGGPNEKLFF
>TRBV4-3|TRBJ2-7|-|-
TGCGCCAGCAGCCAAGATCAAACCTACGAGCAGTACTTC
CASSQDQTYEQYF
>TRBV7-8|TRBJ1-3|TRBD1|-
TGTGCCAGCAGCTTACCGGGACAGGGGCACACCATATATTTT
CASSLPGQGHTIYF
>TRBV11-2|TRBJ2-3|TRBD2|-
TGTGCCAGCAGCTTAGAGGGGACTAGCGGGATTGGAACAGATACGCAGTATTTT
CASSLEGTSGIGTDTQYF
>TRBV7-8|TRBJ1-1|-|-
TGTGCCAGCAGCTTACAGGGGAACACTGAAGCTTTCTTT
CASSLQGNTEAFF
>TRBV27|TRBJ1-6|TRBD1|-
TGTGCCAGCAGTTTATTGGAGGGGGCAAACTCACCCCTCCACTTT
CASSLLEGANSPLHF
>TRBV19|TRBJ2-4|TRBD1|-
TGTGCCACCTCGGACAGGGCCAAAAACATTCAGTACTTC
CATSDRAKNIQYF
>TRBV4-2|TRBJ2-5|-|few
TGTGCCAGCAGCCAAGATGATCGGGGGGCCAAGACCCAGTACTTC
CASSQDDRGAKTQYF
>TRBV6-6|TRBJ1-2|-|-
TGTGCCAGCAGTTACGGGGCAGGGCAGGGTAACTATGGCTACACCTTC
CASSYGAGQGNYGYTF